Following are 4 T cell receptor beta chains from one sample sequenced in a study of CD8 T cells in ankylosing spondylitis. Study observations and caveats: Ankylosing spondylitis blood seemed to carry a telltale TCR beta motif made of seven or eight highly homologous variants.

TCRdb analysed the 5' RACE reads with MiXCR anew, one entry per CDR3 protein. Of roughly 700,000 distinct CDR3 sequences listed, around 17% are singletons. No antigens are known for them. Sequencing was done on a sample of blood, either unsorted or a sorted T cell fraction (not recorded which). These receptors were collected from a male donor with ankylosing spondylitis.

The chain joins TRBV20-1 to TRBJ2-7; D is unresolved. This CDR3 is 12 amino acids long. V was pared by 0 bases and J by 7 bases, with 10 bases between. The V gene's germline CDR1 is DFQATT and CDR2 SNEGSKA (reference sequence). CDR3 sequence: CSARDVTAEQYF. CDR3 nucleotides: TGCAGTGCTAGAGATGTTACAGCTGAGCAGTACTTC.

This clonotype showed up just a few times. CDR3 in amino acids: CASSYSQFQANYGYTF. In DNA form, the CDR3 reads TGTGCCAGCAGTTACTCACAGTTTCAAGCTAACTATGGCTACACCTTC. The chain couples TRBV6-5 to TRBJ1-2; D is ambiguous. The CDR3 spans 16 residues. Germline lookup yields CDR1 MNHEY and CDR2 SVGAGI. V shed 0 bases and J shed 0 bases, with 11 bases lying between them.

The sample holds a few counts of this clonotype. CDR3 sequence (DNA): TGTGCCAGCAGTGAACGTCCGGATTGCGGGGAACTTAGCAATCAGCCCCAGCATTTT. Translated: CASSERPDCGELSNQPQHF. V is TRBV25-1 and J is TRBJ1-5; D unresolved. Trimming removed 2 bases from V and 0 bases from J, with 20 bases in between. The germline CDR1 and CDR2 sequences are MGHDK and SYGVNS. This CDR3 region has 19 residues.

This clonotype was counted a few times. J is TRBJ2-3 and V is TRBV12-5, with 7 bases that match TRBD2. This CDR3 is 16 amino acids long. Germline V lookup: CDR1 LGHNT, CDR2 FRNRAP. Unmatched junction bases numbered 5, after V lost 1 base and J lost 1 base. The CDR3 reads CASGLGDAGGTDTQYF. CDR3 nucleotides: TGTGCTAGTGGTTTGGGCGATGCGGGGGGCACAGATACGCAGTATTTT.